A single TCR beta chain is shown here with its context. Its antigen is currently unknown. Sequenced by immunoSEQ multiplex PCR; TCRdb stores in-frame clones only, minus some. The data hold about 52,000 clones, with 94% observed a single time. CDR1 MDHEN and CDR2 SYDVKM come from the germline V gene. The CDR3 is 14 residues long. Trimming took 5 bases from V and 8 from J, leaving 13 bases between them. This sample was taken from a study of T cells after posttransplantation cyclophosphamide. Study-level findings and limits: After PTCy, TRB diversity resembled that of CNI/methotrexate controls.

Sequencing was carried out using PBMCs. V usage is TRBV28 and J usage is TRBJ1-6; D not resolved. The sequence was obtained from a young woman in good health and a related stem cell transplant donor. This CDR3 reads CASSLHSQHSPLHF. In DNA form, the CDR3 reads TGTGCCAGCAGTCTCCACAGCCAACATTCACCCCTCCACTTT.